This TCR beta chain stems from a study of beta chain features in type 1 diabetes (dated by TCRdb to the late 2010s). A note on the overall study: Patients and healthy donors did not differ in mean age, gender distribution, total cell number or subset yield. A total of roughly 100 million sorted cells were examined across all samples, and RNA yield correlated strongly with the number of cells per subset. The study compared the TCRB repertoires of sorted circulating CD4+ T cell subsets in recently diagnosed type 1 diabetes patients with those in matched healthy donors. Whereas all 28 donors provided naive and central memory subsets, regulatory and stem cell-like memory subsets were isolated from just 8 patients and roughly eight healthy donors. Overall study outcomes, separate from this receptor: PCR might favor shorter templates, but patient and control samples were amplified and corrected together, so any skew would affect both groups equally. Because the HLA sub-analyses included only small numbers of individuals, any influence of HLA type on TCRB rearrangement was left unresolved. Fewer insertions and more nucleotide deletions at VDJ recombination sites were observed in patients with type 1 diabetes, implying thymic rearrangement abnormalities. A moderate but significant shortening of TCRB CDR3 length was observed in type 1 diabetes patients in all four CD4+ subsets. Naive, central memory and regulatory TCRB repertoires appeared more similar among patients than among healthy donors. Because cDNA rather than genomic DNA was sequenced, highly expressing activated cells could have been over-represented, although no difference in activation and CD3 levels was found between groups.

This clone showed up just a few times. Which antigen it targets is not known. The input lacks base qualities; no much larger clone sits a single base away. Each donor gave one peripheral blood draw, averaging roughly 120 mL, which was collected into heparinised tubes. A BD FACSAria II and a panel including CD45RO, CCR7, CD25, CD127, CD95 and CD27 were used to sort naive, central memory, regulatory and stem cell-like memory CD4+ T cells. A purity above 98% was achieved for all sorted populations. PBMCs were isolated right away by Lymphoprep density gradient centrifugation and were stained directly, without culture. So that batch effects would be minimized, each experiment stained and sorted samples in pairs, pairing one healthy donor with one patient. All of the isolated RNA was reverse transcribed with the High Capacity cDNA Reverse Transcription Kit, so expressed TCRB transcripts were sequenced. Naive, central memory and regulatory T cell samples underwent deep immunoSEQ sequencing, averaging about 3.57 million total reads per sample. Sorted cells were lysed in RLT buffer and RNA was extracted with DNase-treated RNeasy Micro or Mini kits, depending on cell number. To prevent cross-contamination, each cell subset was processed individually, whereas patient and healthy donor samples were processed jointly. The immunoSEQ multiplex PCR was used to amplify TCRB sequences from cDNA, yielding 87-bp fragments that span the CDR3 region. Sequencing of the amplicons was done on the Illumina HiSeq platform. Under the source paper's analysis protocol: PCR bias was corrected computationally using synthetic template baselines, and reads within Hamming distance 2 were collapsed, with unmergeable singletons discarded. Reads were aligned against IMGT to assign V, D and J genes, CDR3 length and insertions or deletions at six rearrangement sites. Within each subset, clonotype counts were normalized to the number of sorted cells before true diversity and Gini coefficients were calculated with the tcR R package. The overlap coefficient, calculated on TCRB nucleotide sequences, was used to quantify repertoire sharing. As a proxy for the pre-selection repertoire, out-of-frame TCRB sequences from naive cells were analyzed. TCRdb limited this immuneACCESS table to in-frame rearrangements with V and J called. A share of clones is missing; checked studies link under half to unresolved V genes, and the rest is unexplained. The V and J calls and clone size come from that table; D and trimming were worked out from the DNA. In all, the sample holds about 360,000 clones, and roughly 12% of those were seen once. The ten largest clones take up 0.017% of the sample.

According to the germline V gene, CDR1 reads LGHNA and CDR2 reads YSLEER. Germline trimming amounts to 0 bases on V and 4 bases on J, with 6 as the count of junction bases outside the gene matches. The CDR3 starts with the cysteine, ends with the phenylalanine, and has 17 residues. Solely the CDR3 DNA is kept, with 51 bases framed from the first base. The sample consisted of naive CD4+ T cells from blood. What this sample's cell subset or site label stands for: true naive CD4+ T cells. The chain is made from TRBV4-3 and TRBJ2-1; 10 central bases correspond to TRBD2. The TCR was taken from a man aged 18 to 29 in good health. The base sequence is TGCGCCAGCAGCCAAGATGGGGAAGCGGGAGGGTACAATGAGCAGTTCTTC. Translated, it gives CASSQDGEAGGYNEQFF.